The clone carrying this TCR beta chain turned up a few times. Its antigen is unknown. The germline V and J ends were trimmed by 2 bases and 7 bases, with 14 bases remaining between them. The CDR3 has 15 residues. From germline, CDR1 is PRHDT and CDR2 FYEKMQ (reference sequence). This sample is part of a study of human T cells and chemical hapten exposure. Turning to the study itself: DPC (0.01%) was patch tested on the upper back and read at 6 days.

Time point meaning: patch test 1, 2 weeks after DPC sensitization. Treatment noted: therapeutic diphenylcyclopropenone sensitization with weekly scalp DPC. Using its own MiXCR run on the RACE reads, TCRdb lists one record per CDR3 protein. Of around 340,000 distinct CDR3 sequences in the sample, around 7% were seen once. General study findings and limits: No alteration of TCRs above 1 in 1000 frequency was seen with DPC sensitization.

The TCR comes from a woman aged 18-29 years with alopecia areata. Some clones in this sample may be carry-over from other donors' samples. The sequences come from whole blood, collected in connection with sensitization to the hapten diphenylcyclopropenone (DPC). The rearrangement uses TRBV13 and TRBJ1-4, with a possible D match to TRBD1 (5 bases). CDR3 in DNA: TGTGCCAGCAGCTTAACGAGGAAAAGGGGTGAAAAACTGTTTTTT. It codes for CASSLTRKRGEKLFF.